This T cell receptor beta chain was sequenced in a study of beta chain features in type 1 diabetes. The study, taken as a whole, reports: Among patients with Type 1 diabetes, TCRB CDR3s were moderately but significantly shorter in every one of the four CD4+ subsets.

Expressed TCRB transcripts were sequenced because the entire RNA isolate underwent reverse transcription. Measured with immunoSEQ multiplex PCR; TCRdb has only the in-frame clones, and not every one. The sample holds around 650,000 clones, around 11% seen once. A note on this clone: The antigen remains undetermined.

The CDR3 consists of 18 residues. V was cut by 0 bases and J by 0 bases, with 12 bases left in between. Looked up from germline, CDR1 is LGHNA and CDR2 is YNFKEQ. The rearrangement links TRBV4-2 to TRBJ1-6; D is unresolved. Specimen: naive CD4+ T cells from blood. The origin of this receptor is a young man with type 1 diabetes. The CDR3 region has the DNA TGTGCCAGCAGCCAAGATCATGTGCGGCGCTCCTATAATTCACCCCTCCACTTT. Amino acid sequence: CASSQDHVRRSYNSPLHF.